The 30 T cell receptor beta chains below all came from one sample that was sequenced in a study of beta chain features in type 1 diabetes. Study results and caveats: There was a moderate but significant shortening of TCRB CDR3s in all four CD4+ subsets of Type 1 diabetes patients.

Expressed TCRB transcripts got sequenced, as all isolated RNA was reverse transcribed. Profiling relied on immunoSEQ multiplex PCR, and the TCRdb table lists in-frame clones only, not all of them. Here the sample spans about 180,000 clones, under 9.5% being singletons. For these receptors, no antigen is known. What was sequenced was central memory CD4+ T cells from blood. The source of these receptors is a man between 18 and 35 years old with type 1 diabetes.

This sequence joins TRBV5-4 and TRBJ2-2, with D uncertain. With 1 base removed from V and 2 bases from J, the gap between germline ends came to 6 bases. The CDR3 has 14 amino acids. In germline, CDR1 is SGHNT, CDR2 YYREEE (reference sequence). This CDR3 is CASSLQKNTGELFF. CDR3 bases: TGTGCCAGCAGCTTGCAGAAAAACACCGGGGAGCTGTTTTTT.

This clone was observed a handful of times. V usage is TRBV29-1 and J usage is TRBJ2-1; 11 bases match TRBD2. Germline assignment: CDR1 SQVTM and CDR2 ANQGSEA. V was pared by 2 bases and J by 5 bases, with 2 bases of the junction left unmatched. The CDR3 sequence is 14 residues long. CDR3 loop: CSVERTSGHNEQFF. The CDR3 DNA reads TGCAGCGTTGAACGGACTAGCGGGCACAATGAGCAGTTCTTC.

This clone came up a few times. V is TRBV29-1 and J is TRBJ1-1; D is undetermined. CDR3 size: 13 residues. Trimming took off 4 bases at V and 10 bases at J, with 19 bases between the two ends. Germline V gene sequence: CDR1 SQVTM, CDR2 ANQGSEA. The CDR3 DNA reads TGCAGCGTTGGGTCGGGGTCTGAGCGAAGAGCTTTCTTT. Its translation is CSVGSGSERRAFF. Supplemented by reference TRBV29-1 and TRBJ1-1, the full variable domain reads SAVISQKPSRDICQRGTSLTIQCQVDSQVTMMFWYRQQPGQSLTLIATANQGSEATYESGFVIDKFPISRPNLTFSTLTVSNMSPEDSSIYLCSVGSGSERRAFFGQGTRLTVV.

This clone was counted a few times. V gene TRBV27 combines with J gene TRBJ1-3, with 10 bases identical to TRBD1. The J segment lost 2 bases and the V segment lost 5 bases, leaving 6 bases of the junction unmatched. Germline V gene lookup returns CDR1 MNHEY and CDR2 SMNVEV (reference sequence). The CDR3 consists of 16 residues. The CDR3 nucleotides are TGTGCCAGCAGTCGGACAGGGGGATATGCTGGAAACACCATATATTTT. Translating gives CASSRTGGYAGNTIYF.

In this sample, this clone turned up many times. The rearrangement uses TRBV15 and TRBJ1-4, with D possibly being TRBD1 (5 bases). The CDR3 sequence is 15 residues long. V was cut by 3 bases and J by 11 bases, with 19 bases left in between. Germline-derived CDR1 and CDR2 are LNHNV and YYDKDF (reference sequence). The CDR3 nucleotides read TGTGCCACCAGCAGCCAAGAGACAGCCCCCAGCAAACTGTTTTTT. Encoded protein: CATSSQETAPSKLFF.

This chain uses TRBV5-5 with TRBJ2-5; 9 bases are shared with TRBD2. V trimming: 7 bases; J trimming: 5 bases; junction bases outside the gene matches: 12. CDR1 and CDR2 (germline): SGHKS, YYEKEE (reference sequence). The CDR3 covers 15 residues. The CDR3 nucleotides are TGTGCCAGCGATAAAGCGGGGGGTCCCCTCGAGACCCAGTACTTC. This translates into CASDKAGGPLETQYF.

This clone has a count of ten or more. The CDR3 loop reads CASSPPFGEQFF. CDR3 DNA sequence: TGTGCCAGCAGCCCCCCTTTCGGTGAGCAGTTCTTC. The J gene is TRBJ2-1, the V gene TRBV9; no firm D call. There are 12 residues in the CDR3. The germline V gene encodes CDR1 SGDLS and CDR2 YYNGEE. The V gene lost 4 bases and the J gene lost 9 bases, with 11 bases spanning the gap.

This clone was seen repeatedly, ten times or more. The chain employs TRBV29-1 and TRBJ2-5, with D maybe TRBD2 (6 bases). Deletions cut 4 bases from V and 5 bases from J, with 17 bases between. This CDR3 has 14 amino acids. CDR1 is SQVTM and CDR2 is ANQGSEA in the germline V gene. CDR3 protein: CSVVGGAEWETQYF. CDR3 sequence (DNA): TGCAGCGTTGTTGGAGGGGCGGAGTGGGAGACCCAGTACTTC. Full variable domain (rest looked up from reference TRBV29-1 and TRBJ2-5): SAVISQKPSRDICQRGTSLTIQCQVDSQVTMMFWYRQQPGQSLTLIATANQGSEATYESGFVIDKFPISRPNLTFSTLTVSNMSPEDSSIYLCSVVGGAEWETQYFGPGTRLLVL.

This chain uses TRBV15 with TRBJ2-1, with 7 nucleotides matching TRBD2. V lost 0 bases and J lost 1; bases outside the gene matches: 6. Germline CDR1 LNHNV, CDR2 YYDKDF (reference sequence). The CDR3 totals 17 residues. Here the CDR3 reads CATSRDSVAGSYNEQFF. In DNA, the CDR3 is TGTGCCACCAGCAGAGACTCCGTAGCGGGTTCCTACAATGAGCAGTTCTTC. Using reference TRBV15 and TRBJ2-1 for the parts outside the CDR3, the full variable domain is DAMVIQNPRYQVTQFGKPVTLSCSQTLNHNVMYWYQQKSSQAPKLLFHYYDKDFNNEADTPDNFQSRRPNTSFCFLDIRSPGLGDTAMYLCATSRDSVAGSYNEQFFGPGTRLTVL.

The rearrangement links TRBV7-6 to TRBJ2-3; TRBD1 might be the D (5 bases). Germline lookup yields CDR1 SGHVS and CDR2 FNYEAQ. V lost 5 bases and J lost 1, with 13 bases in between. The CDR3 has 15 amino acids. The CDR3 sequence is CASSGLGQRTDTQYF. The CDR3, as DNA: TGTGCCAGCAGCGGCCTGGGGCAGCGCACAGATACGCAGTATTTT.

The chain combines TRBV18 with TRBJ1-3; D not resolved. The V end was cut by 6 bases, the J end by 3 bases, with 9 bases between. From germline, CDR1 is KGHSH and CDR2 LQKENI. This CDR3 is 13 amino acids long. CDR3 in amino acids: CASSEGFGNTIYF. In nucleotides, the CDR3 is TGTGCCAGCTCGGAGGGCTTTGGAAACACCATATATTTT.

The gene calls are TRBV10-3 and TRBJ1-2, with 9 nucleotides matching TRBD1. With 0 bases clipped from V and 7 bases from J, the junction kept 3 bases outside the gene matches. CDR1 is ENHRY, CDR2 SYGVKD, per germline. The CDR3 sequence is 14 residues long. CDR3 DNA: TGTGCCATCAGTGAGTCGGGACAGGGAGTTGGCTACACCTTC. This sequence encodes CAISESGQGVGYTF.

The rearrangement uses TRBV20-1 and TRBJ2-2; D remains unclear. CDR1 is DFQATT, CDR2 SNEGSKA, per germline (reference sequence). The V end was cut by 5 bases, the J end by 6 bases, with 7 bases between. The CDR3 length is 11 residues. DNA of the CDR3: TGCAGTGCTTCCCCGGCCGGGGAGCTGTTTTTT. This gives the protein CSASPAGELFF.

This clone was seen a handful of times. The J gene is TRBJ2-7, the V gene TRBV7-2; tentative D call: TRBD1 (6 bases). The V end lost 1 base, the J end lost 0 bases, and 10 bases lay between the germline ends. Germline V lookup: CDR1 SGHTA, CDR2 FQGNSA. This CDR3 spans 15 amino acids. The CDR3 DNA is TGTGCCAGCAGCTTAGGGGGGCTCCGCTCCTACGAGCAGTACTTC. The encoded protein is CASSLGGLRSYEQYF.

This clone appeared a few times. The chain's CDR3 is CASSVGGSMNTEAFF. In DNA, the CDR3 is TGTGCCAGCAGCGTAGGGGGCAGCATGAACACTGAAGCTTTCTTT. The chain links TRBV9 to TRBJ1-1; a weak D match, TRBD1 (5 bases). The V gene's germline CDR1 is SGDLS and CDR2 YYNGEE. This CDR3 is built from 15 residues. V dropped 0 bases and J dropped 0 bases, with 9 bases sitting between them. Using reference TRBV9 and TRBJ1-1 for the parts outside the CDR3, the full variable domain is DSGVTQTPKHLITATGQRVTLRCSPRSGDLSVYWYQQSLDQGLQFLIQYYNGEERAKGNILERFSAQQFPDLHSELNLSSLELGDSALYFCASSVGGSMNTEAFFGQGTRLTVV.

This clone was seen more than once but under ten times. CDR3 residues: CASSPSGTLGETQYF. The CDR3 coding sequence is TGTGCCAGCAGCCCCTCCGGGACACTCGGGGAGACCCAGTACTTC. J is TRBJ2-5 and V is TRBV6-6; possible D gene TRBD1, 6 bases. V gave up 6 bases and J gave up 5 bases, with 19 bases separating them. Germline CDR1 and CDR2: MNHNY and SVGAGI (reference sequence). The CDR3 runs 15 residues.

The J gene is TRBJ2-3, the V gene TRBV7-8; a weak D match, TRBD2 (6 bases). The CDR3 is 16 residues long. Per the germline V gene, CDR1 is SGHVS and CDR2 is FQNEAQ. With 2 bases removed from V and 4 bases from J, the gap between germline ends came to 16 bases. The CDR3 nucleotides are TGTGCCAGCAGCTTATTTTCGGCGGGGATCGCAGATACGCAGTATTTT. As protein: CASSLFSAGIADTQYF.

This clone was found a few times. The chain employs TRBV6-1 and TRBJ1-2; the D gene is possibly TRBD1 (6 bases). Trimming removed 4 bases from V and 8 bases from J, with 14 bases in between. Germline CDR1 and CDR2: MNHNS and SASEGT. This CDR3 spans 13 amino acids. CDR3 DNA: TGTGCCAGCAGTGCCTCTACAGGGTACGGCTACACCTTC. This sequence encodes CASSASTGYGYTF.

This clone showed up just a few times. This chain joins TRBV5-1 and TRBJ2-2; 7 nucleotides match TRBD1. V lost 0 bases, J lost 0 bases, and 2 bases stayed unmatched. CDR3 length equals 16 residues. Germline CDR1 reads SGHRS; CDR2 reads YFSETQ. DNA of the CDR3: TGCGCCAGCAGCTTGGTAGGGGGCTCGAACACCGGGGAGCTGTTTTTT. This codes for CASSLVGGSNTGELFF.

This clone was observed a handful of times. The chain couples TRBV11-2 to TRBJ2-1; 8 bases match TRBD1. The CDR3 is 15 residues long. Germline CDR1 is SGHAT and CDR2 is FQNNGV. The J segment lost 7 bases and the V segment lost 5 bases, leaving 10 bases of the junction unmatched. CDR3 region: CASSLFPGQENEQFF. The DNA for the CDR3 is TGTGCCAGCAGCCTATTTCCGGGACAGGAGAATGAGCAGTTCTTC.

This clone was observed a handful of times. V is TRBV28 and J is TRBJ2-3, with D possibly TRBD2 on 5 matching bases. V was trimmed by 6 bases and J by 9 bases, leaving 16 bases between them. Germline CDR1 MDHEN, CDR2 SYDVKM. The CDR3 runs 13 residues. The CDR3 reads CASSLPGLGTQYF. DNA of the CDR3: TGTGCCAGCAGCCTCCCCGGACTGGGGACGCAGTATTTT.

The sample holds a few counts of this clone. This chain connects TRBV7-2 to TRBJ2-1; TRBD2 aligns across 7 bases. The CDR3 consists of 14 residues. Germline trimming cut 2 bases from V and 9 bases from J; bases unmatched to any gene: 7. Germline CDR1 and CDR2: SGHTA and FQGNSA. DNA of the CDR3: TGTGCCAGCAGCTTAAGAGCGGGGCGGGGTGAGCAGTTCTTC. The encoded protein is CASSLRAGRGEQFF.

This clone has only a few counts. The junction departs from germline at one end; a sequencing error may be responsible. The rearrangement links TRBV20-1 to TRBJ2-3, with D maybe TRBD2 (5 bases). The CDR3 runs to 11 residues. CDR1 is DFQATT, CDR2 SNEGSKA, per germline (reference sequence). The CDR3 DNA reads TGCAGCCTACTAGGCACTGATACGCAGTATTTT. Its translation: CSLLGTDTQYF.

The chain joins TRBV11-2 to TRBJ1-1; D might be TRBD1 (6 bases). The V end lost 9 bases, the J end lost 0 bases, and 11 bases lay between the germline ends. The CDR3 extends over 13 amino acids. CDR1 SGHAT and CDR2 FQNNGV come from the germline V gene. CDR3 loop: CASSDRLNTEAFF. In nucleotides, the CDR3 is TGTGCCAGTTCAGACAGGTTGAACACTGAAGCTTTCTTT.

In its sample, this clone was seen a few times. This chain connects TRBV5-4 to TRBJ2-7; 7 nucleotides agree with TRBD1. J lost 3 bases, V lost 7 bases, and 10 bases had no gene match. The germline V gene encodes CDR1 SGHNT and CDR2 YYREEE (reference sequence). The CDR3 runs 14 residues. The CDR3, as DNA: TGTGCCAGCCATCCCGGGACAGATATCTACGAGCAGTACTTC. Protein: CASHPGTDIYEQYF.

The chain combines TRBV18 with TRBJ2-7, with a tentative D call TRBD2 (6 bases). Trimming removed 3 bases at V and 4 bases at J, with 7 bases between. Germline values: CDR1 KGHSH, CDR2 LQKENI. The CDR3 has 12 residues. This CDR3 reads CASSPEGYEQYF. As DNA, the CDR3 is TGTGCCAGCTCACCGGAGGGATACGAGCAGTACTTC.

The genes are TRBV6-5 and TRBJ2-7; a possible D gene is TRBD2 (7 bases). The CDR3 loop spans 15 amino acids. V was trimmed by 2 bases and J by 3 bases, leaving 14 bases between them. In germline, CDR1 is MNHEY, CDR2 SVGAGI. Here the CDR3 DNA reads TGTGCCAGCAGTTACAAGCGGGACACCCTCTACGAGCAGTACTTC. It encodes CASSYKRDTLYEQYF.

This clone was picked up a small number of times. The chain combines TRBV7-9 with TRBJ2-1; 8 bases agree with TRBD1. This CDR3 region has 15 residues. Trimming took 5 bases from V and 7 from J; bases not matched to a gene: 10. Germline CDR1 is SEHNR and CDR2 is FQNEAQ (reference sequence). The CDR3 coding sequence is TGTGCCAGCAGCCTTGCCGGGACAGGCTGGAATGAGCAGTTCTTC. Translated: CASSLAGTGWNEQFF.

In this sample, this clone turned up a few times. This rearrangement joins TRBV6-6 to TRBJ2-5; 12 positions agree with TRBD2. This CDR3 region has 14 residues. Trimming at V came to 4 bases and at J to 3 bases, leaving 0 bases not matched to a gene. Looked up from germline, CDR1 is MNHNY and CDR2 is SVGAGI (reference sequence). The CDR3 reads CASSSSGGEETQYF. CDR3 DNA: TGTGCCAGCAGTTCTAGCGGGGGGGAAGAGACCCAGTACTTC.

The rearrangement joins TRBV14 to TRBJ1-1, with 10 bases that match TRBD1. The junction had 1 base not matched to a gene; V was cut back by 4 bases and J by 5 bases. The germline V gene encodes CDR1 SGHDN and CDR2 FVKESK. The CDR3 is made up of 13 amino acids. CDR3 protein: CASSRDRGTEAFF. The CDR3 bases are TGTGCCAGCAGCCGGGACAGGGGTACTGAAGCTTTCTTT.